The text below deals with one TCR beta chain. Using immunoSEQ multiplex PCR, the repertoire was profiled, and TCRdb retains in-frame clones only, with some absent. The data show approximately 72,000 clones, with more than 75% seen just once and about an eighth held by the top ten. The CDR3 is 16 amino acids. Germline V gene lookup returns CDR1 MGHRA and CDR2 YSYEKL. Deletions cut 8 bases from V and 2 bases from J, with 18 bases between. These data belong to a study of blood T cell repertoires in COVID-19. This TCR was sampled from a woman aged 60-75 years with acute or convalescent COVID-19. Sequenced: peripheral blood. The chain links TRBV4-1 to TRBJ2-2; a possible D gene is TRBD2 (6 bases). The CDR3 sequence: CASSRGGYRNTGELFF. CDR3 nucleotides: TGCGCCAGCTCCCGGGGAGGCTATAGAAACACCGGGGAGCTGTTTTTT.